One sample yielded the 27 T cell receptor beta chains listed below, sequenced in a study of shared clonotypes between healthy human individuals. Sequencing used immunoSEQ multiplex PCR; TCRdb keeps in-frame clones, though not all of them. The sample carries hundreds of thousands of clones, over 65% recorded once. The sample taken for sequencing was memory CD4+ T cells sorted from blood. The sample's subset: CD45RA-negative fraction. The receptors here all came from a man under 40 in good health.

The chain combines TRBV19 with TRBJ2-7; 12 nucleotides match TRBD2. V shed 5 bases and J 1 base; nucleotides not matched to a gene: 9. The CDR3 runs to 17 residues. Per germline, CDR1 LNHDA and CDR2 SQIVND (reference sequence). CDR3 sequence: CASSLRPGTSGSYEQYF. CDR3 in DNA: TGTGCCAGTAGTCTACGGCCCGGGACTAGCGGGTCCTACGAGCAGTACTTC. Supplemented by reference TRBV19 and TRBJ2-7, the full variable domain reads DGGITQSPKYLFRKEGQNVTLSCEQNLNHDAMYWYRQDPGQGLRLIYYSQIVNDFQKGDIAEGYSVSREKKESFPLTVTSAQKNPTAFYLCASSLRPGTSGSYEQYFGPGTRLTVT.

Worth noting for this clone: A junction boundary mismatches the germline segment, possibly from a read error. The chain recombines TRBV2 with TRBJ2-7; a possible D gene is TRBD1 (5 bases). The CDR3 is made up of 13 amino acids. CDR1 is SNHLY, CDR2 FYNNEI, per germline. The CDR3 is CASSETGSHEQYF. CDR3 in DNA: TGTGCCAGCAGTGAAACAGGCTCCCACGAGCAGTACTTC.

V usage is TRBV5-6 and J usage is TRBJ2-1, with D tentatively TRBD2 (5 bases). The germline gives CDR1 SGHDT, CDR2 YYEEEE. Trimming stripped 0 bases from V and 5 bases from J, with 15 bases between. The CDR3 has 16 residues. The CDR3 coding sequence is TGTGCCAGCAGCTTGGCCTGGAACGAGCGGAACAATGAGCAGTTCTTC. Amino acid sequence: CASSLAWNERNNEQFF.

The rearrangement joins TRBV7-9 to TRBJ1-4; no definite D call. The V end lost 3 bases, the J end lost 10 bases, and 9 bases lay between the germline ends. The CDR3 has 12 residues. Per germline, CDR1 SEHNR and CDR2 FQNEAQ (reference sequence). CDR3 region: CASSLDWRKLFF. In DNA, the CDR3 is TGTGCCAGCAGCTTGGACTGGCGAAAACTGTTTTTT.

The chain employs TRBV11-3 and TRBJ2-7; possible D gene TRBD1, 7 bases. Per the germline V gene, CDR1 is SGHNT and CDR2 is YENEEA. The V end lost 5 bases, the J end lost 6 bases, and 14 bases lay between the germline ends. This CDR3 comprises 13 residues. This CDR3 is CASSQGGAGEQYF. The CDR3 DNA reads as TGTGCCAGCAGCCAGGGGGGCGCGGGCGAGCAGTACTTC.

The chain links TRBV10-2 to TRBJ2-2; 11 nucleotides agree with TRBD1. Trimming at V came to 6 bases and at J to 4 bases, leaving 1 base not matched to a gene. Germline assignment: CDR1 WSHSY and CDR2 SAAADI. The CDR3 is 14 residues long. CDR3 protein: CASSGTGGTGELFF. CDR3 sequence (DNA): TGCGCCAGCAGCGGGACAGGGGGCACCGGGGAGCTGTTTTTT.

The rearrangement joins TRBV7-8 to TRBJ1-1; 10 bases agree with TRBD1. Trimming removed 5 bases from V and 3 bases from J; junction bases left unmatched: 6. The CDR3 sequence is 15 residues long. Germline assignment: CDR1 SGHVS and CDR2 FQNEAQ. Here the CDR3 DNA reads TGTGCCAGCAGCCCGAGGACAGGGGGGTACACTGAAGCTTTCTTT. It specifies CASSPRTGGYTEAFF.

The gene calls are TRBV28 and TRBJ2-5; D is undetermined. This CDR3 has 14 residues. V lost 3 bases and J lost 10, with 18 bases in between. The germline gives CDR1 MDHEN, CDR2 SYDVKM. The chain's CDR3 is CASSFTTNKGNQYF. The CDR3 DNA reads TGTGCCAGCAGTTTTACCACTAACAAAGGTAACCAGTACTTC. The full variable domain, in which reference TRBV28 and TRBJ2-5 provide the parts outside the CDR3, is DVKVTQSSRYLVKRTGEKVFLECVQDMDHENMFWYRQDPGLGLRLIYFSYDVKMKEKGDIPEGYSVSREKKERFSLILESASTNQTSMYLCASSFTTNKGNQYFGPGTRLLVL.

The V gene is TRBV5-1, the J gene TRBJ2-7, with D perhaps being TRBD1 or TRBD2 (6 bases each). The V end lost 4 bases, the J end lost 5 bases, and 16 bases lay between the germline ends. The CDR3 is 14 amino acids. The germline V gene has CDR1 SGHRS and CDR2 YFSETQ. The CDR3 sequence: CASSRGGRRDEQYF. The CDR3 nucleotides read TGCGCCAGCAGCCGAGGGGGGCGCAGGGACGAGCAGTACTTC.

CDR3 nucleotide sequence: TGTGCCAGCAAACCCCAGGGAAGCAATCAGCCCCAGCATTTT. Translating gives CASKPQGSNQPQHF. The chain has TRBV27 and TRBJ1-5, with D possibly matching TRBD1 (5 bases). The CDR3 contains 14 residues. Between the trimmed V and J ends, which lost 7 bases and 1 base, there was a span of 11 bases. Germline values: CDR1 MNHEY, CDR2 SMNVEV (reference sequence).

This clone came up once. CDR3 nucleotides: TGTGCCAGCAGTGCGGCTTTTCGGTCCTACGAGCAGTACTTC. It codes for CASSAAFRSYEQYF. The rearrangement joins TRBV6-1 to TRBJ2-7; unclear D gene. V was trimmed by 4 bases and J by 1 base, leaving 11 bases between them. The CDR3 is 14 residues long. Germline V gene sequence: CDR1 MNHNS, CDR2 SASEGT.

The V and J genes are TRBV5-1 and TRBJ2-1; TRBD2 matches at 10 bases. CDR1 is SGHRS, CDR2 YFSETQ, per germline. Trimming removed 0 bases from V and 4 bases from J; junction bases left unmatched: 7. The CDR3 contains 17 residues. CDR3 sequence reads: CASSLVLGTSEYNEQFF. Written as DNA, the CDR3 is TGCGCCAGCAGCTTGGTTTTAGGGACTAGCGAATACAATGAGCAGTTCTTC.

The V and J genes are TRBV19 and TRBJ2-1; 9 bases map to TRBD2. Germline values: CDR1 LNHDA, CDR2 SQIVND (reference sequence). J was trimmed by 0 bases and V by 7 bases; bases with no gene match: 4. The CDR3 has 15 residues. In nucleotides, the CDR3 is TGTGCCAGTAAACCTAGCGGGGCCTCCTACAATGAGCAGTTCTTC. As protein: CASKPSGASYNEQFF.

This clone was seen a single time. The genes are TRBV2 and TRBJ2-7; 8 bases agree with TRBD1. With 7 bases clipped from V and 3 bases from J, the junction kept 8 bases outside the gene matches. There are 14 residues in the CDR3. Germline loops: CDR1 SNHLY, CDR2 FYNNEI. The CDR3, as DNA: TGTGCCAGCATCGGGACAGGAGACTTCTACGAGCAGTACTTC. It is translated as CASIGTGDFYEQYF.

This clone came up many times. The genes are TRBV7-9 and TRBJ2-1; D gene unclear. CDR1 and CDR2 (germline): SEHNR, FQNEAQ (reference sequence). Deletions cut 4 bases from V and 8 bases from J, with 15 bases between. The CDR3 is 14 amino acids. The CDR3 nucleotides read TGTGCCAGCAGCTCTCGGTCCGCCGCCTATGAGCAGTTCTTC. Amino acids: CASSSRSAAYEQFF.

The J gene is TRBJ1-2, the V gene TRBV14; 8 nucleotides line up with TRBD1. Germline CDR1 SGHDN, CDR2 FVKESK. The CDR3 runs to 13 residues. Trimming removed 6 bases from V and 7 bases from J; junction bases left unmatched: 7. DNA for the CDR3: TGTGCCAGCAGTGTCGACAGGGGTTCTGGCTACACCTTC. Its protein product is CASSVDRGSGYTF. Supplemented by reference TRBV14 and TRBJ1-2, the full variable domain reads EAGVTQFPSHSVIEKGQTVTLRCDPISGHDNLYWYRRVMGKEIKFLLHFVKESKQDESGMPNNRFLAERTGGTYSTLKVQPAELEDSGVYFCASSVDRGSGYTFGSGTRLTVV.

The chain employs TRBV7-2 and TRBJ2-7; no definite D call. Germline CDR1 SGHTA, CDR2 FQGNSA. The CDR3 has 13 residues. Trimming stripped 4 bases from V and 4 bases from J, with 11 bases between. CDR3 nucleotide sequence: TGTGCCAGCAGCTCTACCCAAACGTACGAGCAGTACTTC. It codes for CASSSTQTYEQYF.

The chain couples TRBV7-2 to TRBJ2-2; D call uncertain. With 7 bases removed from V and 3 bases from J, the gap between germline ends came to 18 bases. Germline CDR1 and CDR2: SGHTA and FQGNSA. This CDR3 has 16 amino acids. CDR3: CASTRLLGRDTGELFF. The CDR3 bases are TGTGCCAGCACCCGGCTCCTTGGTAGGGACACCGGGGAGCTGTTTTTT.

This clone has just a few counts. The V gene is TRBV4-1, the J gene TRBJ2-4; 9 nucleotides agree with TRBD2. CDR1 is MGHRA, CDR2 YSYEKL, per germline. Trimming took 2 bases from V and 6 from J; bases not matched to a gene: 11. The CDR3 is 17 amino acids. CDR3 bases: TGCGCCAGCAGCCAATTAGACTTGATAGCGGGAGCAAACATTCAGTACTTC. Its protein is CASSQLDLIAGANIQYF.

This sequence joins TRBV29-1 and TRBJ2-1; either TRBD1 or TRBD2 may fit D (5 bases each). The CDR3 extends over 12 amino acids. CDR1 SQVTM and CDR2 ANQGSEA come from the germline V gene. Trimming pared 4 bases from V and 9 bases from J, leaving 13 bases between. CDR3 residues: CSVVGGRGEQFF. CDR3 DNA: TGCAGCGTTGTTGGGGGACGGGGTGAGCAGTTCTTC.

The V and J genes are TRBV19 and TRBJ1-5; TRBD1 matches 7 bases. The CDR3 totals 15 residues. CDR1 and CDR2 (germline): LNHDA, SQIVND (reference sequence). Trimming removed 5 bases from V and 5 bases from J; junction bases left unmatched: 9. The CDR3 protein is CASSSGGGPDQPQHF. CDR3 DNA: TGTGCCAGTAGTTCAGGGGGGGGGCCGGATCAGCCCCAGCATTTT.

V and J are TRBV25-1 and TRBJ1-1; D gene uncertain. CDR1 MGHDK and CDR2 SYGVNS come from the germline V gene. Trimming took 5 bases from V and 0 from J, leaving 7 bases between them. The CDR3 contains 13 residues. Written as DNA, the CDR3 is TGTGCCAGCAGTCCAGCGATGAACACTGAAGCTTTCTTT. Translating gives CASSPAMNTEAFF.

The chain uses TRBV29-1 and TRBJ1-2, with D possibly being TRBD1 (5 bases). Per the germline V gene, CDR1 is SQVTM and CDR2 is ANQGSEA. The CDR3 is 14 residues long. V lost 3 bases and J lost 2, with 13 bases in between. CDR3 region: CSVDNDSANYGYTF. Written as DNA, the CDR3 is TGCAGCGTTGATAACGACAGCGCAAACTATGGCTACACCTTC.

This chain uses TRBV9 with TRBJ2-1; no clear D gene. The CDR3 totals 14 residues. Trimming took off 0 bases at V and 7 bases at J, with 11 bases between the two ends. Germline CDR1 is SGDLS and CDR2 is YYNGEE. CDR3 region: CASSVAGIVNEQFF. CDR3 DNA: TGTGCCAGCAGCGTAGCTGGTATAGTAAATGAGCAGTTCTTC. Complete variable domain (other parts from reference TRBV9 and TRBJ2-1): DSGVTQTPKHLITATGQRVTLRCSPRSGDLSVYWYQQSLDQGLQFLIQYYNGEERAKGNILERFSAQQFPDLHSELNLSSLELGDSALYFCASSVAGIVNEQFFGPGTRLTVL.

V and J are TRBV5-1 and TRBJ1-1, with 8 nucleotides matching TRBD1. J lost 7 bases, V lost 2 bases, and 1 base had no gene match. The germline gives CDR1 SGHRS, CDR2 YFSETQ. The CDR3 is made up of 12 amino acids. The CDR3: CASSLGQGEAFF. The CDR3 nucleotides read TGCGCCAGCAGCTTAGGACAGGGTGAAGCTTTCTTT. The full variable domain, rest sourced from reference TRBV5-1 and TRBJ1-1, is KAGVTQTPRYLIKTRGQQVTLSCSPISGHRSVSWYQQTPGQGLQFLFEYFSETQRNKGNFPGRFSGRQFSNSRSEMNVSTLELGDSALYLCASSLGQGEAFFGQGTRLTVV.

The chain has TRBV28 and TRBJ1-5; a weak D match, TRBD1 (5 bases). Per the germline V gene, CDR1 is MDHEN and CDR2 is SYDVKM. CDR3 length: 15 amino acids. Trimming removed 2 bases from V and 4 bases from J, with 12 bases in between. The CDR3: CASSLMGGGNQPQHF. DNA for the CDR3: TGTGCCAGCAGTTTAATGGGTGGGGGAAATCAGCCCCAGCATTTT.

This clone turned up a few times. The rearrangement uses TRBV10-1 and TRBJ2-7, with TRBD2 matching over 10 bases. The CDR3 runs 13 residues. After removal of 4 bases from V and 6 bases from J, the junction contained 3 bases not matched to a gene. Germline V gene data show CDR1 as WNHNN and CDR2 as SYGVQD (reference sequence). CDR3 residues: CASSVKREGEQYF. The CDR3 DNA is TGCGCCAGCAGTGTGAAGCGGGAGGGCGAGCAGTACTTC.